This T cell receptor (beta chain) was documented in a study of post-analysis software for immune sequencing data (dated by TCRdb to 2014 to 2015). For the wider study: Disease courses on record covered relapsing-remitting, secondary progressive and progressive-relapsing multiple sclerosis, though some patients had no subtype annotation. A subset of samples was prepared in parallel using single-end sample barcoding, then pooled and co-amplified after Illumina adapter ligation. The patient repertoires were compared against around 11 previously published healthy control repertoires obtained from donors aged roughly 6 to 28 years.

Library prep was done by PCR. These reads were obtained on an Illumina HiSeq 2500. Unique molecular identifiers were incorporated into TCR beta cDNA libraries to reduce PCR and sequencing biases. Every 1 to 10 million input T cells yielded 500,000 or so cDNA molecules, meaning each molecule approximated one T cell. The patient libraries were prepared and sequenced using the same protocol as the earlier healthy control dataset. Within a given batch, samples were prepared together, multiplexed and sequenced on the same HiSeq lane. Per the authors' processing: MIGEC handled the raw barcoded reads, throwing out single-read molecular identifier groups before consensus assembly and CDR3 extraction. Clonotype tables were post-analysed with VDJtools, and diversity was normalized by down-sampling all datasets to the smallest sample size. Repertoire overlap clustering matched CDR3 amino acid but not nucleotide sequences to correct batch-related cross-sample contamination. The raw public reads went through TCRdb reprocessing: fastp at Q25, MiXCR clone calling, in-frame beta chains kept. One record per CDR3 amino acid sequence lists the most common genes and DNA. TCRdb, not the original authors, processed these V and J calls. For this sample the table gives about 430,000 distinct CDR3 sequences, of which about 39% were detected only once. The ten most abundant clones make up approximately 7.7% of the sample.

The CDR3 has 16 amino acids, counting the end cysteine and phenylalanine. The kept DNA is CDR3 alone, 48 bases in frame from the first base. To demonstrate the VDJtools post-analysis software, the study profiled TCR beta repertoires from the peripheral blood of about 13 young patients with multiple sclerosis. The patients with multiple sclerosis were children and adolescents between about 6 and 17 years of age. Summary of the overall study and its limitations: The multiple sclerosis patient group was slightly younger than the control group. Significantly lower normalized Chao1 diversity was found in multiple sclerosis patients than in controls, suggesting substantial peripheral T-cell clonal expansion. Significantly higher frequencies in patients than in controls were found for five or six TRBV segments, including TRBV5-6, TRBV5-1 and TRBV20-1. Strong co-clustering of samples prepared in the same batch was shown by direct clustering with F measure, prompting a batch-effect correction.

As concerns this clonotype: This clone's antigen is unknown. Base qualities are not at hand, and no much larger clone is one base apart.

The sample taken for sequencing was blood. This clonotype was obtained from a girl aged 2 to 9 with multiple sclerosis. This chain is built from TRBV21-1 and TRBJ2-5. TRBV21-1 is listed as a pseudogene. The CDR3 reads CASSKAVTEYQETQYF. DNA sequence: TGTGCCAGCAGCAAAGCGGTAACAGAGTACCAAGAGACCCAGTACTTC.